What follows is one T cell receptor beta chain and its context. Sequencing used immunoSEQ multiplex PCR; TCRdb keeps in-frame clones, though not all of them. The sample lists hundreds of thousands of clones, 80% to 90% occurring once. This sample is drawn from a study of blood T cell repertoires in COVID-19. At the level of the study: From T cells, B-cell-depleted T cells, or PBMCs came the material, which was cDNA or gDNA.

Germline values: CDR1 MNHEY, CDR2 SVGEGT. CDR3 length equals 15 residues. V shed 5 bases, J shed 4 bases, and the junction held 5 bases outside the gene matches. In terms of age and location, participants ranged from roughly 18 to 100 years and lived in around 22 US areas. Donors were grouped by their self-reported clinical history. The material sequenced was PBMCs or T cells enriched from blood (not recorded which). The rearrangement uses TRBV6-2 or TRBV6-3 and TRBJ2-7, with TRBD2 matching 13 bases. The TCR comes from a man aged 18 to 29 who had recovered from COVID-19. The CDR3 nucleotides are TGTGCCAGCAGTAAACTAGCGGGAGGGCCGTACGAGCAGTACTTC. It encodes CASSKLAGGPYEQYF.